This TCR beta chain was documented in a study of T-cell reconstitution after alpha-beta-depleted transplantation in children (TCRdb year 2016). Broadly, across the study: The study quantitatively tracked T-cell immune reconstitution after TCRalphabeta/CD19-depleted allogeneic hematopoietic cell transplantation in children using TCR repertoire profiling.

Trimming costs V 5 bases and J 2 bases, and their ends lie 14 bases apart. The cysteine opens and the phenylalanine closes a CDR3 of 15 amino acids. Only the CDR3 DNA stays, 45 bases, in frame from base 1. From a lookup of the germline V gene, CDR1 and CDR2 are SGHTA and FQGNSA. Ten or more counts support this clonotype. Which antigen it targets is not known. No quality values exist for individual bases; no much larger clone is one base distant. The library was obtained by PCR. TCRdb names Illumina HiSeq 2500 as the instrument used. TCR library preparation used molecular barcoding, with unique molecular identifiers applied to normalize quantification of the TCRbeta repertoire. The public sequencing data were trimmed at Q25 with fastp and processed into clonotypes with MiXCR by TCRdb, which kept only in-frame beta chains. A single entry per CDR3 protein holds the most common genes and DNA from its merged rows. The sample data list hundreds of thousands of distinct CDR3 sequences, and about 10% of these were observed just once. Roughly 4% of the sample is taken by the ten largest.

This specimen was PBMCs from the stem cell graft donor, taken from the stem cell graft. The sequence was collected from a human donor who donated a stem cell graft to a child with acute myeloid leukemia. The chain is made from TRBV7-2 and TRBJ2-3, with a tentative D gene TRBD2 over 5 matching bases. Here is the DNA: TGTGCCAGCAGCCAACGGGAAGGGTACACAGATACGCAGTATTTT. This encodes CASSQREGYTDTQYF.